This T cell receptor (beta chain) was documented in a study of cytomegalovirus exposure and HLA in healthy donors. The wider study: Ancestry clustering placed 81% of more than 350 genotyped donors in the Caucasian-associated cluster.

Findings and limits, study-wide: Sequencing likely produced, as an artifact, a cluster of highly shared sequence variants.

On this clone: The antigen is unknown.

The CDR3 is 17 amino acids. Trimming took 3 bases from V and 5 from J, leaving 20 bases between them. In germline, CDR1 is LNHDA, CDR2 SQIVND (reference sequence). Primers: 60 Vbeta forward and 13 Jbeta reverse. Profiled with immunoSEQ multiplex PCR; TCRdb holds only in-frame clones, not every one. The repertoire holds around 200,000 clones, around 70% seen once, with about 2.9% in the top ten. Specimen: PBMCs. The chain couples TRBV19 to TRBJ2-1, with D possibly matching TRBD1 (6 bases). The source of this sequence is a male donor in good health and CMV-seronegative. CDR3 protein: CASSIYLRLRQDNEQFF. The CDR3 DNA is TGTGCCAGTAGTATCTACCTCCGACTACGACAGGACAATGAGCAGTTCTTC.